This TCR beta chain was profiled in a study of T cell responses to AZD1222 COVID-19 vaccine. Generated by immunoSEQ multiplex PCR, the TCRdb table keeps only in-frame clones and is missing some. The table lists 100,000 to 150,000 clones, about nine tenths of them singletons, with roughly 1% in the top ten. The CDR3 is 13 amino acids. Germline CDR1 and CDR2: WNHNN and SYGVQD (reference sequence). After removal of 5 bases from V and 4 bases from J, the junction contained 2 bases not matched to a gene. Of note for this clone: Its antigen is as yet unknown.

General study results and limits: Nearly half of spike-specific TCRs reportedly target unmutated variant regions.

The gene calls are TRBV10-1 and TRBJ1-5, with TRBD1 identical over 7 bases. The sample in question was peripheral blood, obtained 28 days after the second AZD1222 dose. The receptor was isolated from an adult who received the AZD1222 COVID-19 vaccine. The CDR3 DNA reads as TGCGCCAGCAGTCCGGACAGGAATCAGCCCCAGCATTTT. Translating gives CASSPDRNQPQHF.